A selection of T cell receptor beta chains follows, all from one sample in a study of response to subunit inactivated influenza vaccine. TCRdb used MiXCR to reprocess the RT-PCR reads, holding one entry per CDR3 protein. The sample records about 160,000 distinct CDR3 sequences, about a tenth being singletons. The sequencing here drew on non-naive T cells sorted from PBMCs, taken more than 35 days after vaccination. The receptors derive from a man aged 50 to 60 who received an inactivated influenza vaccine. Both conserved end residues are part of each CDR3. A D gene is named only where the DNA matches it firmly. Size values are once, few and many counts, or a class for expanded clones, and some rows have none.

j_call v_call d_call clone_size cdr3_nt cdr3_aa
TRBJ1-1 TRBV29-1 - - TGCAGCGTTGCGAAGCCGGGGTCACTCATGAACACTGAAGCTTTCTTT CSVAKPGSLMNTEAFF
TRBJ1-4 TRBV5-1 - - TGCGCCAGCAGCTTGGAGGGAGGTCCTAATGAAAAACTGTTTTTT CASSLEGGPNEKLFF
TRBJ1-2 TRBV12-3/TRBV12-4 TRBD1 - TGTGCCAGCAGTCCCGGGACAGGAGCAGACTACACCTTC CASSPGTGADYTF
TRBJ2-4 TRBV30 - - TGTGCCTGGAGTGGTGGGGGAGGAGGAAACATTCAGTACTTC CAWSGGGGGNIQYF
TRBJ2-1 TRBV11-3 TRBD1 many TGTGCCAGCAGCTTAGATCGGGACAGGCCGGGAAGTGAGCAGTTCTTC CASSLDRDRPGSEQFF
TRBJ2-3 TRBV4-1 TRBD2 many TGCGCCAGCAGCCTTAGACTAGCGGGGCCCACAGATACGCAGTATTTT CASSLRLAGPTDTQYF
TRBJ2-7 TRBV10-3 - many TGTGCCATCAGTGTTGGACCGAACTCCTACGAGCAGTACTTC CAISVGPNSYEQYF
TRBJ1-2 TRBV12-3/TRBV12-4 - few TGTGCCAGCAGTTTTAACTGGTATGGCTACACCTTC CASSFNWYGYTF
TRBJ2-3 TRBV6-4 - few TGTGCCAGCAGTACCGGGGTAGCTAGCACAGATACGCAGTATTTT CASSTGVASTDTQYF
TRBJ1-3 TRBV5-1 - few TGCGCCAGCAGCCCCATTGGATCTGGAAACACCATATATTTT CASSPIGSGNTIYF
TRBJ1-1 TRBV6-2/TRBV6-3 - - TGTGCCAGCAGTTCGCGACAGAACACTGAAGCTTTCTTT CASSSRQNTEAFF
TRBJ2-1 TRBV5-1 TRBD2 - TGCGCCAGCAGCTACCTAGCGGGGGGGCCAAATGAGCAGTTCTTC CASSYLAGGPNEQFF
TRBJ1-3 TRBV20-1 TRBD1 few TGCAGTGCTACAGACAGGGTTGGAAACACCATATATTTT CSATDRVGNTIYF
TRBJ2-7 TRBV21-1 - - TGTGCCAGCAGCAAAGGGCCGGGGTCCCCACACGAGCAGTACTTC CASSKGPGSPHEQYF
TRBJ2-5 TRBV19 TRBD2 few TGTGCCAGTAGTGGTCCCGGGGGGAGGTCAGAGACCCAGTACTTC CASSGPGGRSETQYF
TRBJ2-7 TRBV5-1 - few TGCGCCAGCAGCTCCCTGGGGGACTCCTACGAGCAGTACTTC CASSSLGDSYEQYF
TRBJ2-5 TRBV7-9 - many TGTGCCAGCAGCTTAAGTTTGAGGGGGGCAGAGACCCAGTACTTC CASSLSLRGAETQYF
TRBJ2-1 TRBV12-3/TRBV12-4 - few TGTGCCAGCAGTTTAGGGGCTAGCGCGGGGTCCTACAATGAGCAGTTCTTC CASSLGASAGSYNEQFF
TRBJ2-2 TRBV12-3/TRBV12-4 - many TGTGCCAGCAGACAAACAGGATTCAACACCGGGGAGCTGTTTTTT CASRQTGFNTGELFF
TRBJ2-7 TRBV6-2/TRBV6-3 - - TGTGCCAGCAGTTACGACATACAGTCCTACGAGCAGTACTTC CASSYDIQSYEQYF
TRBJ2-1 TRBV6-2/TRBV6-3 TRBD2 - TGTGCCAGCAGTTCCCGGACTAGCGGGGGTAATGAGCAGTTCTTC CASSSRTSGGNEQFF
TRBJ2-1 TRBV27 TRBD2 - TGTGCCAGCAGTTATATCGCGGGGGGGGACAACAATGAGCAGTTCTTC CASSYIAGGDNNEQFF
TRBJ2-7 TRBV5-1 TRBD2 many TGCGCCAGCAGCTTGGGGACTAGCGGGGGTCGAGCCTACGAGCAGTACTTC CASSLGTSGGRAYEQYF
TRBJ2-3 TRBV29-1 TRBD1 many TGCAGCGTGCGGACAGGAAACACAGATACGCAGTATTTT CSVRTGNTDTQYF
TRBJ2-1 TRBV5-1 TRBD1 many TGCGCCAGCAGCTCTGGGACAGGGGGCAATGAGCAGTTCTTC CASSSGTGGNEQFF
TRBJ2-7 TRBV20-1 - few TGCAGTGCTACATCGATGGCAGGTCCCTACGAGCAGTACTTC CSATSMAGPYEQYF